This TCR beta chain emerged from a study of CD4 T cells in relation to SARS-CoV-2 and coronaviruses. The wider study: ViraFEST: approximately ten-day antigen culture of PBMCs, then TCR beta CDR3 sequencing.

The CDR3 sequence is 11 residues long. V gave up 2 bases and J gave up 5 bases, with 3 bases separating them. Germline V gene sequence: CDR1 SGHAT, CDR2 FQNNGV. Generated by immunoSEQ multiplex PCR, the TCRdb table keeps only in-frame clones and is missing some. The sample consists of approximately 18,000 clones, around 77% of them appearing once. The unexposed donors gave CD4+ T cells in 2011-2018, prior to COVID-19. The cells were cultured for 9 to 11 days before CD4+ T cells were isolated. Cells permitting, SARS-CoV-2 S/N and four cold-coronavirus spikes were tested on unexposed-donor CD4+ T cells. Note on this clone: No antigen is known for it.

This sequence joins TRBV11-2 and TRBJ1-1; D remains unclear. Sequenced material: CD4+ T cells from PBMCs, cultured in vitro. The receptor was derived from a human donor in good health. This chain's CDR3 is CASSLRTEAFF. Written as DNA, the CDR3 is TGTGCCAGCAGCTTACGTACTGAAGCTTTCTTT. Complete variable domain (other parts from reference TRBV11-2 and TRBJ1-1): EAGVAQSPRYKIIEKRQSVAFWCNPISGHATLYWYQQILGQGPKLLIQFQNNGVVDDSQLPKDRFSAERLKGVDSTLKIQPAKLEDSAVYLCASSLRTEAFFGQGTRLTVV.